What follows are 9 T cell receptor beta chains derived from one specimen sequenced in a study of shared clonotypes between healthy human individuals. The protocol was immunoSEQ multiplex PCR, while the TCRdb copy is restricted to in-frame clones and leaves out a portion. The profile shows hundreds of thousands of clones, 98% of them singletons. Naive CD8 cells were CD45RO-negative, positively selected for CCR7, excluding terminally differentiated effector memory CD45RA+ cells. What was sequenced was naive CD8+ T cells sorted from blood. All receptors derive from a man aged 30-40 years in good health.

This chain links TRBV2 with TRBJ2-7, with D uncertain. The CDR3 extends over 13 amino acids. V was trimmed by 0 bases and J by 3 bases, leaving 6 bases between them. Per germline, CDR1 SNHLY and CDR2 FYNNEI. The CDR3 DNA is TGTGCCAGCAGTGAAGCTAACAGCTACGAGCAGTACTTC. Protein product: CASSEANSYEQYF. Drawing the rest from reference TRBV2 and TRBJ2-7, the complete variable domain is EPEVTQTPSHQVTQMGQEVILRCVPISNHLYFYWYRQILGQKVEFLVSFYNNEISEKSEIFDDQFSVERPDGSNFTLKIRSTKLEDSAMYFCASSEANSYEQYFGPGTRLTVT.

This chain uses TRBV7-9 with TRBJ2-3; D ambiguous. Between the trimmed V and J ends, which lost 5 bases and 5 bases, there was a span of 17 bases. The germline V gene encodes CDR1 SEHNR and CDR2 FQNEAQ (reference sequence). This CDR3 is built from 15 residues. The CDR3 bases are TGTGCCAGCAGCGGATCGAATTTGGGTCTAGATACGCAGTATTTT. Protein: CASSGSNLGLDTQYF.

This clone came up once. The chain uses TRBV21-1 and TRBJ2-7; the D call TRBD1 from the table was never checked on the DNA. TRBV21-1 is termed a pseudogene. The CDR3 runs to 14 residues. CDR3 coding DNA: TGTGCCAGCTGCCGGACAGGGGGCGCCTACGAGCAGTACTTC. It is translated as CASCRTGGAYEQYF.

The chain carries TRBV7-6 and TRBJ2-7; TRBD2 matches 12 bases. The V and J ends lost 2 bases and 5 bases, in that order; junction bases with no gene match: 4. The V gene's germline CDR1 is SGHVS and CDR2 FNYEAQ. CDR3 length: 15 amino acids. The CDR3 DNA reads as TGTGCCAGCAGCTTACCGACTAGCGGGAGTGACGAGCAGTACTTC. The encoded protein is CASSLPTSGSDEQYF.

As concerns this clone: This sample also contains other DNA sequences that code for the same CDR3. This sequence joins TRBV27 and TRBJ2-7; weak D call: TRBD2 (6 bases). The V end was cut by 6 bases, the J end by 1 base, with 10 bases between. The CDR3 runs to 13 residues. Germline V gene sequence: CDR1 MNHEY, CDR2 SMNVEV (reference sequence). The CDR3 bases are TGTGCCAGCAGCCCCGGGACTTCCTACGAGCAGTACTTC. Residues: CASSPGTSYEQYF.

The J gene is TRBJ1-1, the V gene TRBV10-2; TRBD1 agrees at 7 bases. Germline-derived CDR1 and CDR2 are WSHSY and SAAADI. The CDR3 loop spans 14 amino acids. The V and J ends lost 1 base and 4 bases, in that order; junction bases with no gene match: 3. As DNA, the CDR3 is TGCGCCAGCAGTGAGTATCGACAGGGCACTGAAGCTTTCTTT. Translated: CASSEYRQGTEAFF.

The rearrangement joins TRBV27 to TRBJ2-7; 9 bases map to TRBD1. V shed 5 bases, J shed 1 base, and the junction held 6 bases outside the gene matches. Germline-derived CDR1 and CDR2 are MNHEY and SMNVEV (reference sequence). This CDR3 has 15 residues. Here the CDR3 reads CASSPRTGASYEQYF. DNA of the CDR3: TGTGCCAGCAGTCCACGGACAGGGGCATCCTACGAGCAGTACTTC.

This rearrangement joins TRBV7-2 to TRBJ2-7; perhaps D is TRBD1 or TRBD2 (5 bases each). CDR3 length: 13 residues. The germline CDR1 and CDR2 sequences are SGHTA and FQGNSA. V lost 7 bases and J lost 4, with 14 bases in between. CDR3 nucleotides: TGTGCCAGCAATCTAGCTGGGACGTACGAGCAGTACTTC. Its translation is CASNLAGTYEQYF.

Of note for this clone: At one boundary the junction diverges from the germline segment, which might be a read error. CDR3 DNA: TGCGCGACTAGCGAAGTCCCAGATACGCAGTATTTT. It yields the protein CATSEVPDTQYF. V and J are TRBV2 and TRBJ2-3; 8 bases align to TRBD2. This CDR3 contains 12 residues. Germline lookup yields CDR1 SNHLY and CDR2 FYNNEI.